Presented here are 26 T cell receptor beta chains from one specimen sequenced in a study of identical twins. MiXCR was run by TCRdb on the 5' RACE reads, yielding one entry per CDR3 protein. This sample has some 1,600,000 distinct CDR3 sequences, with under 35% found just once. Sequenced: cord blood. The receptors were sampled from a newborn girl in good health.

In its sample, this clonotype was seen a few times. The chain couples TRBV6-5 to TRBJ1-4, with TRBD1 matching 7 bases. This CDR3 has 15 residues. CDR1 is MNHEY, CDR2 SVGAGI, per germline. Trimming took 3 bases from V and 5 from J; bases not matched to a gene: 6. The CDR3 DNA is TGTGCCAGCAGTTATTGGGGGACAGCGAATGAAAAACTGTTTTTT. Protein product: CASSYWGTANEKLFF.

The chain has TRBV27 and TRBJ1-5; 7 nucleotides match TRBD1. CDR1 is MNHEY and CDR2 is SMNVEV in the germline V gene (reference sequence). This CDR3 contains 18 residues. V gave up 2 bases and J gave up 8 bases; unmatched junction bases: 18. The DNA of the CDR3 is TGTGCCAGCAGTTTAAGGGGACAGCCTGGAGCGGGTAATAAGCCCCAGCATTTT. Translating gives CASSLRGQPGAGNKPQHF.

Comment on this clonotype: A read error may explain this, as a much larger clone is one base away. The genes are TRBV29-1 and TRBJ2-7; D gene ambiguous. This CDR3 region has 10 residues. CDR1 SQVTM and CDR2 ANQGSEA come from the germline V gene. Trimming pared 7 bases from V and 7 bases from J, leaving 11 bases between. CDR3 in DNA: TGCAGCGGATTAAAAGGGGAGCAGTACTTC. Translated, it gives CSGLKGEQYF.

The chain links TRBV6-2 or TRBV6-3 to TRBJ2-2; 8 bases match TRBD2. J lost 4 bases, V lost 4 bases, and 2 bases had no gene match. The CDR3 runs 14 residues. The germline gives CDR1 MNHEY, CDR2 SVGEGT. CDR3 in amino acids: CASSSTSATGELFF. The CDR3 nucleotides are TGTGCCAGCAGTTCGACTAGCGCCACCGGGGAGCTGTTTTTT.

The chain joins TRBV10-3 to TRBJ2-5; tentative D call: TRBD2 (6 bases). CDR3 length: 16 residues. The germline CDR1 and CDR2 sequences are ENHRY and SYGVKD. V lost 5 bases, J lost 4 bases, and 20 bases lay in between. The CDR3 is CAISSTGPQEGETQYF. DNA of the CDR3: TGTGCCATCAGTTCAACCGGGCCTCAGGAGGGAGAGACCCAGTACTTC.

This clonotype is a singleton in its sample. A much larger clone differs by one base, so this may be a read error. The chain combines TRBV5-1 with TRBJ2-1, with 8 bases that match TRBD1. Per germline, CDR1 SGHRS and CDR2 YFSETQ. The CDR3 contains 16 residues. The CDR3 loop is CASSFLQGVSYNERFF. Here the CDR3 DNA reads TGCGCCAGCAGCTTCTTACAGGGGGTTTCGTACAATGAGCGGTTCTTC. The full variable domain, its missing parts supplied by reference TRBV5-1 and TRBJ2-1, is KAGVTQTPRYLIKTRGQQVTLSCSPISGHRSVSWYQQTPGQGLQFLFEYFSETQRNKGNFPGRFSGRQFSNSRSEMNVSTLELGDSALYLCASSFLQGVSYNERFFGPGTRLTVL.

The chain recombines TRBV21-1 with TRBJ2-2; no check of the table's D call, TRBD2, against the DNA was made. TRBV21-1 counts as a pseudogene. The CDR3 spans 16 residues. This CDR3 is CASSTFWRENTGELFF. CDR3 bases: TGTGCCAGCAGCACCTTCTGGCGGGAGAACACCGGGGAGCTGTTTTTT.

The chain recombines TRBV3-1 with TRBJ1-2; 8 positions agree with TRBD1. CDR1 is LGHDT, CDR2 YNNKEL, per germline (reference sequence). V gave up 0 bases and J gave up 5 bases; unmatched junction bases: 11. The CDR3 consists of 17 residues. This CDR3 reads CASSQDGAGTGRYGYTF. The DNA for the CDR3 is TGTGCCAGCAGCCAAGATGGGGCCGGGACAGGACGGTATGGCTACACCTTC.

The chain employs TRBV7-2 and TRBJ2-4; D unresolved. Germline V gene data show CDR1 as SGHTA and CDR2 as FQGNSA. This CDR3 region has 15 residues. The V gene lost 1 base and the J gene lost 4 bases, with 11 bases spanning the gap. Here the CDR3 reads CASSLGAVGKNIQYF. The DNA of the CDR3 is TGTGCCAGCAGCTTAGGGGCGGTGGGTAAAAACATTCAGTACTTC.

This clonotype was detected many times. DNA of the CDR3: TGCAGCGTTATGGGTTCGAGACCGTCGTACGAGCAGTACTTC. This encodes CSVMGSRPSYEQYF. The chain carries TRBV29-1 and TRBJ2-7; D is unresolved. The V and J ends lost 5 bases and 4 bases respectively, with 18 bases between them. Germline loops: CDR1 SQVTM, CDR2 ANQGSEA. This CDR3 has 14 residues.

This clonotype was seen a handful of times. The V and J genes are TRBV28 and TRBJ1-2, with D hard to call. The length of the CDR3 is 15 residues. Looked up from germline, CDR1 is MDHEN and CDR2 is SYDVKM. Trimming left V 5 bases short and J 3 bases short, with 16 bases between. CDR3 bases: TGTGCCAGCAGTCCCGGTTGGGCGGGATACTATGGCTACACCTTC. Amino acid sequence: CASSPGWAGYYGYTF.

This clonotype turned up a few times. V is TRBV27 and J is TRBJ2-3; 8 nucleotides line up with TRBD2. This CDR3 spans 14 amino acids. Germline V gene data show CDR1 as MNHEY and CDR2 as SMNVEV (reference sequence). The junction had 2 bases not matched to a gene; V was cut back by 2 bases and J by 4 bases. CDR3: CASSLPSGPDTQYF. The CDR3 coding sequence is TGTGCCAGCAGTTTACCTAGCGGGCCAGATACGCAGTATTTT.

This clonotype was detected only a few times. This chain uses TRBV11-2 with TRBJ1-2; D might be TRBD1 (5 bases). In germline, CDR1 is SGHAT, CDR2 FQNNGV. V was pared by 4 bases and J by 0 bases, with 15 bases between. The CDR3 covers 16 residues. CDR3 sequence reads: CASSSVAGFPNYGYTF. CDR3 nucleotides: TGTGCCAGCAGCTCGGTCGCAGGGTTCCCTAACTATGGCTACACCTTC.

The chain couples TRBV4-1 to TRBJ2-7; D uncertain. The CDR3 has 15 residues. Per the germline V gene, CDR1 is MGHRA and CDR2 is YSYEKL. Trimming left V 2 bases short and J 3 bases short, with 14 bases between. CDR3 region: CASSQFLEKVYEQYF. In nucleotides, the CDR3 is TGCGCCAGCAGCCAATTCCTAGAAAAGGTCTACGAGCAGTACTTC.

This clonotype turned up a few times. This chain's CDR3 is CASRSRVNEQYF. CDR3 in DNA: TGTGCCAGCAGATCTAGGGTGAATGAGCAGTACTTC. The chain has TRBV12-3 or TRBV12-4 and TRBJ2-7; unclear D gene. V was clipped by 6 bases and J by 7 bases, with 13 bases between them. This CDR3 has 12 residues.

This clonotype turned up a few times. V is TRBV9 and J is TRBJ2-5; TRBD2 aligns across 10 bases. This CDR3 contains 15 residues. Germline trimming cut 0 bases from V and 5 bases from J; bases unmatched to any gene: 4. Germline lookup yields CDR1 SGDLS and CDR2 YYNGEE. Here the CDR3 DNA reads TGTGCCAGCAGCGTAGGGTCTAGCGGGGGTGAGACCCAGTACTTC. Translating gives CASSVGSSGGETQYF.

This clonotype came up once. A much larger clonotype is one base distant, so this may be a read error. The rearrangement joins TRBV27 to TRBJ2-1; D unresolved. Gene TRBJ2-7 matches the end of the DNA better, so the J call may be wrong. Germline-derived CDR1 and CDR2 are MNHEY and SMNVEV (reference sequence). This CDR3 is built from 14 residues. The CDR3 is CASSLGFGYNEQYF. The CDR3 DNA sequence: TGTGCCAGCAGTTTGGGGTTCGGATACAATGAGCAGTACTTC.

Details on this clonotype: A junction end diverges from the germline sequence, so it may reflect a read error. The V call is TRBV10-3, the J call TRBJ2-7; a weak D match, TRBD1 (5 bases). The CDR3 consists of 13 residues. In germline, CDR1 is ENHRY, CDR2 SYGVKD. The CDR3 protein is CAISTGHSHEQYF. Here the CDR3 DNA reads TGTGCCATCAGTACCGGACACTCCCACGAGCAGTACTTC.

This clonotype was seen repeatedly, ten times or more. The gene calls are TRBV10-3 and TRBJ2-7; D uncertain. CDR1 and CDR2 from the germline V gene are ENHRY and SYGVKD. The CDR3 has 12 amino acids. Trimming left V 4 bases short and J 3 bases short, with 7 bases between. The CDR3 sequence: CAISVSSYEQYF. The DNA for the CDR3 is TGTGCCATCAGTGTAAGCAGCTACGAGCAGTACTTC.

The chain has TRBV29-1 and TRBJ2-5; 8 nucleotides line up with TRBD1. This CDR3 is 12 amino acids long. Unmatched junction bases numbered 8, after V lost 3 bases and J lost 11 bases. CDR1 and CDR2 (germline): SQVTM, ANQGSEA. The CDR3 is CSVDDRGNEQYF. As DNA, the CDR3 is TGCAGCGTTGACGACAGGGGCAATGAGCAGTACTTC.

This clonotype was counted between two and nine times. DNA for the CDR3: TGTGCCACCAGTGATTGGTACAGCAGCACAGATACGCAGTATTTT. Amino acid sequence: CATSDWYSSTDTQYF. This chain uses TRBV24-1 with TRBJ2-3; D gene uncertain. Per the germline V gene, CDR1 is KGHDR and CDR2 is SFDVKD. CDR3 length equals 15 residues. The V end was cut by 2 bases, the J end by 0 bases, with 8 bases between.

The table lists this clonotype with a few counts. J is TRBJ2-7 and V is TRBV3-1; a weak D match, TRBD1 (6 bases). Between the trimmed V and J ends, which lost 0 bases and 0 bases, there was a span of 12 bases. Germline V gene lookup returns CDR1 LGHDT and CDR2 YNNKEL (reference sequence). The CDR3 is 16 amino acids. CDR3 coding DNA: TGTGCCAGCAGCCAAGAGACAGGACTTAACTCCTACGAGCAGTACTTC. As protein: CASSQETGLNSYEQYF.

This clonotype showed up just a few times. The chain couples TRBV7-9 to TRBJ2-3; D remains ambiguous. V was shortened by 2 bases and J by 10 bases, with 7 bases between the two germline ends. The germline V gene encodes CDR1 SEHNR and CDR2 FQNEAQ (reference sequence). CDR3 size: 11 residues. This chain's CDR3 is CASSLRDAQYF. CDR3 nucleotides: TGTGCCAGCAGCTTAAGGGATGCGCAGTATTTT.

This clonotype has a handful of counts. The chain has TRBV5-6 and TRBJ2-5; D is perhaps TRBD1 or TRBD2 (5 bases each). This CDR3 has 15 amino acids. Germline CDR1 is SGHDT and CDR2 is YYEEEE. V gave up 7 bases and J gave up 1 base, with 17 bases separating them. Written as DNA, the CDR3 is TGTGCCAGCGGAGGATTGACAGCGAGCCAAGAGACCCAGTACTTC. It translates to CASGGLTASQETQYF.

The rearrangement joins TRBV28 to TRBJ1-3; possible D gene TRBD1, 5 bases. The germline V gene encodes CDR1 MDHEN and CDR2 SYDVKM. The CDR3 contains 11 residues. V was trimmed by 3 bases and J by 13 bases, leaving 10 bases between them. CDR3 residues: CASSLLGRIYF. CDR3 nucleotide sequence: TGTGCCAGCAGTTTGTTGGGGCGGATATATTTT.

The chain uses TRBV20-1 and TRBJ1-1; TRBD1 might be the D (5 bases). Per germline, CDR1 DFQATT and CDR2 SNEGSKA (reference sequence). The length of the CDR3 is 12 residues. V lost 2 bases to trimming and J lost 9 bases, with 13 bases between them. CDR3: CSARTTGEKAFF. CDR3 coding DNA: TGCAGTGCTAGAACTACAGGTGAGAAAGCTTTCTTT.